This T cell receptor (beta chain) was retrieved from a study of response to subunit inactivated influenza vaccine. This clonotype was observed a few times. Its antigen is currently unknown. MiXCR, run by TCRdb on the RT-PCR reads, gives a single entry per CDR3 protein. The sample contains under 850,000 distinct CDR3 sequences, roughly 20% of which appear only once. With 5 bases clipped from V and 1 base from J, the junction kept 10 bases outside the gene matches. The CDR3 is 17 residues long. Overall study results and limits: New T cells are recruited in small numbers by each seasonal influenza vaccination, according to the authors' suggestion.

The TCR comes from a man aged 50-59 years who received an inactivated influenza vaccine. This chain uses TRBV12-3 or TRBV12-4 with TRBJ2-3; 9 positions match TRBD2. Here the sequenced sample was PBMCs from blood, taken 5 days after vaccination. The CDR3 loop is CASSPTPGLAGTDTQYF. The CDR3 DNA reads TGTGCCAGCAGTCCGACACCGGGACTAGCTGGCACAGATACGCAGTATTTT.